This TCR beta chain was retrieved from a study of control samples from healthy donors and cancer patients. Method: immunoSEQ multiplex PCR; TCRdb's copy keeps in-frame clones and lacks some. The sample includes 130,000 or so clones, around nine tenths of them seen just once. The CDR3 consists of 14 residues. The germline gives CDR1 MNHEY, CDR2 SVGAGI. The ends were cut back, 3 bases at V and 8 bases at J, with 16 bases in the middle. The sample taken for sequencing was PBMCs. V and J are TRBV6-5 and TRBJ1-2, with D tentatively TRBD1 (6 bases). The TCR originated in a man aged 50-59 years with head and neck cancer. For the CDR3, the DNA is TGTGCCAGCAGTTATATGGGGGGCGCGATAGGCTACACCTTC. It encodes CASSYMGGAIGYTF.